Shown below are 18 T cell receptor beta chains from a single sample sequenced in a study of T cell responses to AZD1222 COVID-19 vaccine (dated by TCRdb to the early 2020s). The method behind the library was the immunoSEQ multiplex PCR assay. The clones in this table, taken by TCRdb from immuneACCESS, are in-frame only. Not every clone is retained; where verified, under half of the shortfall comes from an unresolved V gene, and the cause of the rest is unknown. For this sample the table gives more than 140,000 clones, of which roughly nine tenths were detected only once. The ten largest clones add up to 2.5% to 3% of the sample. The time point label, as the study defines it: baseline before first vaccination. The sequenced sample was peripheral blood, obtained on day 0 of AZD1222 vaccination. The receptor source for this set is an adult in good health.

V is TRBV4-2 and J is TRBJ1-3, with D unresolved. CDR1 is LGHNA and CDR2 is YNFKEQ in the germline V gene. The V end lost 1 base, the J end lost 2 bases, and 9 bases lay between the germline ends. The CDR3 sequence is 15 residues long. CDR3 sequence (DNA): TGTGCCAGCAGCCAAGCGGGAGGTGCTGGAAACACCATATATTTT. This encodes CASSQAGGAGNTIYF.

The chain is built from TRBV28 and TRBJ2-1; 11 nucleotides match TRBD2. V trimming: 6 bases; J trimming: 7 bases; junction bases outside the gene matches: 5. Germline V CDR1 and CDR2: MDHEN, SYDVKM. CDR3 size: 14 residues. CDR3 nucleotides: TGTGCCAGCAGACTAGCGGGAGATTGGAATGAGCAGTTCTTC. Encoded protein: CASRLAGDWNEQFF.

The chain combines TRBV19 with TRBJ1-5; TRBD1 might be the D (5 bases). The length of the CDR3 is 16 residues. The germline gives CDR1 LNHDA, CDR2 SQIVND (reference sequence). V shed 2 bases and J shed 4 bases, with 15 bases lying between them. DNA of the CDR3: TGTGCCAGTAGTATAACGGGACGGGGGTTTAATCAGCCCCAGCATTTT. This translates into CASSITGRGFNQPQHF.

The chain combines TRBV6-2 or TRBV6-3 with TRBJ2-5; TRBD2 matches 11 bases. This CDR3 has 16 amino acids. The germline V gene encodes CDR1 MNHEY and CDR2 SVGEGT. Germline trimming cut 2 bases from V and 4 bases from J; bases unmatched to any gene: 6. The CDR3 protein is CASSYGPSGRRETQYF. The DNA of the CDR3 is TGTGCCAGCAGTTACGGGCCTAGCGGGAGGAGAGAGACCCAGTACTTC.

Concerning this clone itself: A much larger clonotype is one base distant, so this may be a read error. This chain joins TRBV7-8 and TRBJ2-3; D uncertain. The CDR3 runs to 12 residues. Trimming removed 5 bases at V and 0 bases at J, with 3 bases between. The germline gives CDR1 SGHVS, CDR2 FQNEAQ. The CDR3 region has the DNA TGTGCCAGCAGCCTGAGCACAGATACGCAGTATTTT. This encodes CASSLSTDTQYF.

The V and J genes are TRBV2 and TRBJ1-4; TRBD1 matches at 9 bases. V lost 8 bases to trimming and J lost 3 bases; unmatched junction nucleotides: 10. This CDR3 comprises 16 residues. In germline, CDR1 is SNHLY, CDR2 FYNNEI. The CDR3 loop is CASLTGRTGANEKLFF. As DNA, the CDR3 is TGTGCCAGCCTCACGGGGCGGACAGGGGCTAATGAAAAACTGTTTTTT. The full variable domain, in which reference TRBV2 and TRBJ1-4 provide the parts outside the CDR3, is EPEVTQTPSHQVTQMGQEVILRCVPISNHLYFYWYRQILGQKVEFLVSFYNNEISEKSEIFDDQFSVERPDGSNFTLKIRSTKLEDSAMYFCASLTGRTGANEKLFFGSGTQLSVL.

This clone was seen only a few times. The V call is TRBV7-2, the J call TRBJ2-1; TRBD2 matches 13 bases. V gave up 1 base and J gave up 9 bases; unmatched junction bases: 3. Germline-derived CDR1 and CDR2 are SGHTA and FQGNSA. This CDR3 is 15 amino acids long. CDR3: CASSLGTSGRGEQFF. The CDR3 region has the DNA TGTGCCAGCAGCTTAGGGACTAGCGGGAGAGGTGAGCAGTTCTTC.

This chain joins TRBV28 and TRBJ1-6; D not certain. The CDR3 totals 16 residues. The germline CDR1 and CDR2 sequences are MDHEN and SYDVKM. Trimming removed 2 bases from V and 7 bases from J, with 15 bases in between. The CDR3 sequence: CASSLPRTRGNSPLHF. CDR3 DNA: TGTGCCAGCAGTTTACCCCGGACCCGAGGGAATTCACCCCTCCACTTT.

In its sample, this clone was seen once. This chain uses TRBV5-1 with TRBJ1-2; 8 nucleotides agree with TRBD1. This CDR3 has 15 residues. V gave up 4 bases and J gave up 0 bases; unmatched junction bases: 5. The V gene's germline CDR1 is SGHRS and CDR2 YFSETQ. In nucleotides, the CDR3 is TGCGCCAGCAGCGGCGGGACAGGAGCTAACTATGGCTACACCTTC. It is translated as CASSGGTGANYGYTF.

This clone was found once. The rearrangement joins TRBV2 to TRBJ2-3; 13 positions match TRBD2. The germline CDR1 and CDR2 sequences are SNHLY and FYNNEI. Trimming took 2 bases from V and 5 from J; bases not matched to a gene: 1. This CDR3 is 15 amino acids long. In DNA form, the CDR3 reads TGTGCCAGCAGTGAAACTAGCGGGAGGGGAGATACGCAGTATTTT. Its translation is CASSETSGRGDTQYF.

The chain joins TRBV7-2 to TRBJ1-5, with 7 bases identical to TRBD1. J lost 1 base, V lost 5 bases, and 14 bases had no gene match. This CDR3 has 18 residues. From germline, CDR1 is SGHTA and CDR2 FQGNSA. CDR3 loop: CASSPDRVTGLSNQPQHF. The CDR3 DNA reads TGTGCCAGCAGCCCAGATCGGGTGACAGGGCTAAGCAATCAGCCCCAGCATTTT.

V is TRBV24-1 and J is TRBJ2-1, with 9 nucleotides matching TRBD1. Germline CDR1 and CDR2: KGHDR and SFDVKD. J gave up 6 bases and V 7 bases, and 9 bases lay outside the gene matches. The CDR3 has 15 residues. The CDR3 DNA follows: TGTGCCACCAGCGAGCCGGGACAGGGAGGCAATGAGCAGTTCTTC. As protein: CATSEPGQGGNEQFF.

V usage is TRBV11-2 and J usage is TRBJ2-7; TRBD1 aligns across 7 bases. This CDR3 has 17 residues. The germline V gene encodes CDR1 SGHAT and CDR2 FQNNGV. Trimming at V came to 5 bases and at J to 3 bases, leaving 16 bases not matched to a gene. The CDR3 spells CASSLLHPRDSNYEQYF. DNA of the CDR3: TGTGCCAGCAGCCTACTTCATCCCAGGGACAGCAACTACGAGCAGTACTTC.

There are a few counts of this clone. CDR3 in DNA: TGCGCCAGCAGAAATTTAGGGGCTGGAAACACCATATATTTT. This codes for CASRNLGAGNTIYF. This chain connects TRBV5-1 to TRBJ1-3, with D possibly TRBD1 on 5 matching bases. The CDR3 contains 14 residues. Germline V gene data show CDR1 as SGHRS and CDR2 as YFSETQ. V gave up 5 bases and J gave up 2 bases, with 11 bases separating them.

Only one count was recorded for this clone. The chain combines TRBV29-1 with TRBJ1-3; tentatively, D is TRBD1 (5 bases). There are 14 residues in the CDR3. Germline CDR1 SQVTM, CDR2 ANQGSEA. V lost 4 bases and J lost 9, with 19 bases in between. CDR3 coding DNA: TGCAGCGTTGGGACATCCGACTTCAGTGGCACCATATATTTT. This gives the protein CSVGTSDFSGTIYF.

This chain joins TRBV6-5 and TRBJ2-7; D might be TRBD2 (6 bases). Germline CDR1 MNHEY, CDR2 SVGAGI. CDR3 length: 14 amino acids. V was cut by 7 bases and J by 5 bases, with 18 bases left in between. The CDR3 nucleotides are TGTGCCAGCATCCGGGACTCCTCGGGGAACGAGCAGTACTTC. As protein: CASIRDSSGNEQYF.

The chain is built from TRBV9 and TRBJ2-7, with D perhaps TRBD2 (5 bases). The CDR3 is made up of 16 amino acids. In germline, CDR1 is SGDLS, CDR2 YYNGEE. Trimming pared 4 bases from V and 2 bases from J, leaving 19 bases between. The CDR3 sequence is CASSPRVGGWTYEQYF. CDR3 in DNA: TGTGCCAGCAGCCCCCGGGTTGGCGGGTGGACCTACGAGCAGTACTTC. Filled out from reference TRBV9 and TRBJ2-7, the complete variable domain reads DSGVTQTPKHLITATGQRVTLRCSPRSGDLSVYWYQQSLDQGLQFLIQYYNGEERAKGNILERFSAQQFPDLHSELNLSSLELGDSALYFCASSPRVGGWTYEQYFGPGTRLTVT.

The rearrangement links TRBV9 to TRBJ2-1; TRBD2 matches at 10 bases. Trimming cost V 0 bases and J 7 bases; bases outside gene matches: 7. Germline CDR1 reads SGDLS; CDR2 reads YYNGEE. This CDR3 comprises 16 residues. The CDR3 nucleotides are TGTGCCAGCAGCGTAGGGCTAGCGGGAGAGACGAATGAGCAGTTCTTC. Translation gives CASSVGLAGETNEQFF.